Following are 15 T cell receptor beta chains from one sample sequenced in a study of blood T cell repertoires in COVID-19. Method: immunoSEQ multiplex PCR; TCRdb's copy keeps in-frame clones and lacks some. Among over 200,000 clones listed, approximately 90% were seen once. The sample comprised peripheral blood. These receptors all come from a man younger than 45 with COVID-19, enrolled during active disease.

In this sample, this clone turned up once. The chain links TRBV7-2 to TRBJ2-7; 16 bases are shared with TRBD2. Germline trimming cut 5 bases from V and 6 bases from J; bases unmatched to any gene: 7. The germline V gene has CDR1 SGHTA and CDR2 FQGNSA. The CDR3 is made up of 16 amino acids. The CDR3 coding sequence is TGTGCCAGCAGCCAAGGAGGGACTAGCGGGAGGGGCGAGCAGTACTTC. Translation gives CASSQGGTSGRGEQYF. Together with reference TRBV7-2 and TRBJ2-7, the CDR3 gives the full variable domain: GAGVSQSPSNKVTEKGKDVELRCDPISGHTALYWYRQSLGQGLEFLIYFQGNSAPDKSGLPSDRFSAERTGGSVSTLTIQRTQQEDSAVYLCASSQGGTSGRGEQYFGPGTRLTVT.

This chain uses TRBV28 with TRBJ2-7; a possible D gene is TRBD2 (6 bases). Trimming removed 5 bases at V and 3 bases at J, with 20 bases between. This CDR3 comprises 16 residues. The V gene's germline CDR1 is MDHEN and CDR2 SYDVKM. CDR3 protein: CASSPLGTVGDYEQYF. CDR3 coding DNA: TGTGCCAGCAGTCCACTCGGGACTGTCGGCGACTACGAGCAGTACTTC. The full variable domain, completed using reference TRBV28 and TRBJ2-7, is DVKVTQSSRYLVKRTGEKVFLECVQDMDHENMFWYRQDPGLGLRLIYFSYDVKMKEKGDIPEGYSVSREKKERFSLILESASTNQTSMYLCASSPLGTVGDYEQYFGPGTRLTVT.

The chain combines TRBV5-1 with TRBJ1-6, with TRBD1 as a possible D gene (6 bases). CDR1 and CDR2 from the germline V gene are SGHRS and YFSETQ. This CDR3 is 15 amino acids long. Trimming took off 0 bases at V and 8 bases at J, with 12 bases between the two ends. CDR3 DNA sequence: TGCGCCAGCAGCTTGGAAGGGGGTAAGGATTCACCCCTCCACTTT. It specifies CASSLEGGKDSPLHF.

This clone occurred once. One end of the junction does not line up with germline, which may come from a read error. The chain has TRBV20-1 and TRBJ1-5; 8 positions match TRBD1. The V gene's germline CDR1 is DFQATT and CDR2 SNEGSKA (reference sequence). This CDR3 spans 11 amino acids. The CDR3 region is CSARDRDRLYF. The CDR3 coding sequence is TGCAGTGCTAGAGACAGGGACAGGTTGTATTTT.

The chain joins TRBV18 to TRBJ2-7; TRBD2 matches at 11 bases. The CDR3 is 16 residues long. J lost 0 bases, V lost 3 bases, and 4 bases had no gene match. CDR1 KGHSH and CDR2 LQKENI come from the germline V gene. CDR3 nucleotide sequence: TGTGCCAGCTCACCGCTAGCGGGAGGAAGCTCCTACGAGCAGTACTTC. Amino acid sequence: CASSPLAGGSSYEQYF.

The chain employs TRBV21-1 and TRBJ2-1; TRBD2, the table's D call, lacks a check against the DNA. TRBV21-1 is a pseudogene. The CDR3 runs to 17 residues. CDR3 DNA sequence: TGTGCCAGCAGCAAAGTCGGACGGGAGGGCAACTACAATGAGCAGTTCTTC. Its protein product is CASSKVGREGNYNEQFF.

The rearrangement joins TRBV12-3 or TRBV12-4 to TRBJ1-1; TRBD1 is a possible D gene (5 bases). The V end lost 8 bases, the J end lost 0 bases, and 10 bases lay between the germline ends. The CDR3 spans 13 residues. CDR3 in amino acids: CASETEMNTEAFF. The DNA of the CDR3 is TGTGCCAGCGAGACAGAGATGAACACTGAAGCTTTCTTT.

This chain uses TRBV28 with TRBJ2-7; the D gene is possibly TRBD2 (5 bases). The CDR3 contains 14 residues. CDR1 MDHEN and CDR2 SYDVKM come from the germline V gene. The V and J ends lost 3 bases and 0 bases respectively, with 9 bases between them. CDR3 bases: TGTGCCAGCAGTTTCCAAGCGGCCTCCTACGAGCAGTACTTC. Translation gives CASSFQAASYEQYF.

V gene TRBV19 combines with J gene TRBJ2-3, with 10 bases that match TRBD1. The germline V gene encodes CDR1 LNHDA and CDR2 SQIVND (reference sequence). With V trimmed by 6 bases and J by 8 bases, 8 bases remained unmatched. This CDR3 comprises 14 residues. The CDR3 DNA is TGTGCCAGTAGAGGGACAGGGGAAGGAACTACGCAGTATTTT. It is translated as CASRGTGEGTTQYF.

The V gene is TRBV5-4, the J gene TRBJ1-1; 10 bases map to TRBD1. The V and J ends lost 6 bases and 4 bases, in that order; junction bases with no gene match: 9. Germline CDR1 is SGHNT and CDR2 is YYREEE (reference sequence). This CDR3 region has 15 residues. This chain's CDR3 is CASIFRQGAITEAFF. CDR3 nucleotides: TGTGCCAGCATCTTTAGACAGGGGGCGATCACTGAAGCTTTCTTT.

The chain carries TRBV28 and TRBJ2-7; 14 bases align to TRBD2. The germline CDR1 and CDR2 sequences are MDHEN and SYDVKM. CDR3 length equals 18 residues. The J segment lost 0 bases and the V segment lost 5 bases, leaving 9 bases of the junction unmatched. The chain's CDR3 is CASSRRTSGRPSSYEQYF. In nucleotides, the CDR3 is TGTGCCAGCAGTCGACGGACTAGCGGGAGGCCAAGCTCCTACGAGCAGTACTTC.

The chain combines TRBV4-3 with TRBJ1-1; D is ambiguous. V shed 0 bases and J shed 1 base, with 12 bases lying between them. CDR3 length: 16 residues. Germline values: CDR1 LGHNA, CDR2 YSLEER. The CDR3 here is CASSQDITARNTEAFF. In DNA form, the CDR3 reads TGCGCCAGCAGCCAAGATATAACAGCCCGGAACACTGAAGCTTTCTTT.

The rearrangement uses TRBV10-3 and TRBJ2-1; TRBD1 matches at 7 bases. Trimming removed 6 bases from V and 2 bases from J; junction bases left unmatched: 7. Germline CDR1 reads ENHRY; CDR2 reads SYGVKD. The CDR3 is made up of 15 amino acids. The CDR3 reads CAIRQTGFAYNEQFF. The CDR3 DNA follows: TGTGCCATCAGACAGACAGGGTTCGCCTACAATGAGCAGTTCTTC.

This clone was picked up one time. The CDR3 DNA reads TGTGCCAGCTCACCTCGTTCGACAGGGGGCGACGAGCAGTACTTC. This translates into CASSPRSTGGDEQYF. The chain is built from TRBV18 and TRBJ2-7, with TRBD1 matching over 10 bases. V dropped 3 bases and J dropped 5; count of bases not matched to a gene: 7. CDR3 size: 15 residues. Looked up from germline, CDR1 is KGHSH and CDR2 is LQKENI.

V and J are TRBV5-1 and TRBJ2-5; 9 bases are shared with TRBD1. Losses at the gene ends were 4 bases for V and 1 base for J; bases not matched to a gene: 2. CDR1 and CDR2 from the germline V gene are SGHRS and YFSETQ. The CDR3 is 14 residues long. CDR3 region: CASSGQGRQETQYF. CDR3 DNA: TGCGCCAGCAGCGGACAGGGGCGCCAAGAGACCCAGTACTTC. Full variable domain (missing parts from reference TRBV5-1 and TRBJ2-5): KAGVTQTPRYLIKTRGQQVTLSCSPISGHRSVSWYQQTPGQGLQFLFEYFSETQRNKGNFPGRFSGRQFSNSRSEMNVSTLELGDSALYLCASSGQGRQETQYFGPGTRLLVL.